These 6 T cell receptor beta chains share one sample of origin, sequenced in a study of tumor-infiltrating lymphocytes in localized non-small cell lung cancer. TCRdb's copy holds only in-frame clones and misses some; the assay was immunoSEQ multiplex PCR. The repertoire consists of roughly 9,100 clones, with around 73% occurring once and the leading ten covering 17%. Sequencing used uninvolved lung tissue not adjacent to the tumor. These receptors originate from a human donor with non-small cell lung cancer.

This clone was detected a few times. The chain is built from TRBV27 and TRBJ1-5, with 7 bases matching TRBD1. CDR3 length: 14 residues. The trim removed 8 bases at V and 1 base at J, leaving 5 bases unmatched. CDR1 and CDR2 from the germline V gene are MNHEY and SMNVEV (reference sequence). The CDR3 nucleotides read TGTGCCAGCCGACAGGGCTACAGCAATCAGCCCCAGCATTTT. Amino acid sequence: CASRQGYSNQPQHF.

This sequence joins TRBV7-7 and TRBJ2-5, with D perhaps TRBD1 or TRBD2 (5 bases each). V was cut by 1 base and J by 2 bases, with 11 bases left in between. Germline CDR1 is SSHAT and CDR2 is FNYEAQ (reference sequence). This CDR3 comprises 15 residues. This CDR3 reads CASSLGDRIQETQYF. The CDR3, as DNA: TGTGCCAGCAGCTTAGGGGACCGAATACAAGAGACCCAGTACTTC.

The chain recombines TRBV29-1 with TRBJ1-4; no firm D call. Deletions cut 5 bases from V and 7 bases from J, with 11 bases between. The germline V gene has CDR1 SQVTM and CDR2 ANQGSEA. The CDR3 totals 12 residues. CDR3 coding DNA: TGCAGCGTTCGACTAGGTGGTGAAAAACTGTTTTTT. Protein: CSVRLGGEKLFF. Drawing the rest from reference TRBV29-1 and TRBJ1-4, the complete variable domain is SAVISQKPSRDICQRGTSLTIQCQVDSQVTMMFWYRQQPGQSLTLIATANQGSEATYESGFVIDKFPISRPNLTFSTLTVSNMSPEDSSIYLCSVRLGGEKLFFGSGTQLSVL.

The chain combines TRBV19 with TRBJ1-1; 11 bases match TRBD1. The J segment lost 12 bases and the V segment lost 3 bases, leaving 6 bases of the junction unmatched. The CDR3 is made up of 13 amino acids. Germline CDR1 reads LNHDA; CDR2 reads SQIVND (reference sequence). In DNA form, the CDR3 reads TGTGCCAGTAGTATGGACAGGGGGCGGTCCTCTTTCTTT. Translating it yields CASSMDRGRSSFF.

CDR3 protein: CASSRESRETQYF. The CDR3 DNA follows: TGTGCCAGCAGTAGGGAGAGCAGGGAGACCCAGTACTTC. The chain uses TRBV2 and TRBJ2-5, with a tentative D call TRBD2 (5 bases). This CDR3 region has 13 residues. Between the trimmed V and J ends, which lost 5 bases and 5 bases, there was a span of 12 bases. From germline, CDR1 is SNHLY and CDR2 FYNNEI.

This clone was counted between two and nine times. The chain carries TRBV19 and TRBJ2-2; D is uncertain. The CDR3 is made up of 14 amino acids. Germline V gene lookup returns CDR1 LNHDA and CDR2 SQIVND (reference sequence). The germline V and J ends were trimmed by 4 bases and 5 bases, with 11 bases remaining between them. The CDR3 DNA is TGTGCCAGTAGTAGCTTCGGGCGGACCGGGGAGCTGTTTTTT. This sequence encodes CASSSFGRTGELFF. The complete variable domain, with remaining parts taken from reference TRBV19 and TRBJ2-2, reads DGGITQSPKYLFRKEGQNVTLSCEQNLNHDAMYWYRQDPGQGLRLIYYSQIVNDFQKGDIAEGYSVSREKKESFPLTVTSAQKNPTAFYLCASSSFGRTGELFFGEGSRLTVL.